What follows are 27 T cell receptor beta chains derived from one specimen sequenced in a study of T cell changes during pregnancy in multiple sclerosis. Produced via immunoSEQ multiplex PCR; TCRdb's table is partial and in-frame only. The sample shows tens of thousands of clones, more than 85% of them seen only once. Sample: CD4+ T cells from peripheral blood mononuclear cells, taken in the third trimester of pregnancy. These receptors were collected from a female donor in good health, enrolled as a control in a pregnancy study.

V and J are TRBV7-2 and TRBJ2-5, with D tentatively TRBD2 (6 bases). Germline CDR1 and CDR2: SGHTA and FQGNSA. The CDR3 is 14 residues long. V shed 5 bases and J shed 5 bases, with 15 bases lying between them. The CDR3 sequence: CASSLLGGGETQYF. The CDR3 DNA sequence: TGTGCCAGCAGCCTCCTCGGGGGTGGGGAGACCCAGTACTTC.

Concerning this clone itself: The same CDR3 also results from other DNA sequences found in this sample. This chain joins TRBV11-2 and TRBJ2-1; maybe TRBD2 (5 bases). Trimming removed 1 base at V and 5 bases at J, with 6 bases between. Germline V lookup: CDR1 SGHAT, CDR2 FQNNGV. The CDR3 length is 13 residues. The CDR3 DNA reads as TGTGCCAGCAGCTTAGGACTAAACAATGAGCAGTTCTTC. This codes for CASSLGLNNEQFF. Full variable domain (remainder filled in from reference TRBV11-2 and TRBJ2-1): EAGVAQSPRYKIIEKRQSVAFWCNPISGHATLYWYQQILGQGPKLLIQFQNNGVVDDSQLPKDRFSAERLKGVDSTLKIQPAKLEDSAVYLCASSLGLNNEQFFGPGTRLTVL.

V usage is TRBV7-2 and J usage is TRBJ2-2; TRBD2 matches at 12 bases. Per germline, CDR1 SGHTA and CDR2 FQGNSA. There are 17 residues in the CDR3. V gave up 6 bases and J gave up 5 bases; unmatched junction bases: 10. As DNA, the CDR3 is TGTGCCAGCAGTAGACTAGCGGGGGTTAGCGGGACCGGGGAGCTGTTTTTT. This codes for CASSRLAGVSGTGELFF.

V gene TRBV30 combines with J gene TRBJ2-5; 10 bases are a match to TRBD1. The CDR3 spans 15 residues. Germline V gene lookup returns CDR1 GTSNPN and CDR2 SVGIG (reference sequence). J was trimmed by 5 bases and V by 0 bases; bases with no gene match: 6. Written as DNA, the CDR3 is TGTGCCTGGAGTGTCGGGACAGGGGTAGGGGAGACCCAGTACTTC. This encodes CAWSVGTGVGETQYF. Using reference TRBV30 and TRBJ2-5 for the parts outside the CDR3, the full variable domain is SQTIHQWPATLVQPVGSPLSLECTVEGTSNPNLYWYRQAAGRGLQLLFYSVGIGQISSEVPQNLSASRPQDRQFILSSKKLLLSDSGFYLCAWSVGTGVGETQYFGPGTRLLVL.

The chain combines TRBV7-2 with TRBJ1-4; D gene ambiguous. CDR3 size: 14 residues. CDR1 is SGHTA, CDR2 FQGNSA, per germline. Trimming cost V 2 bases and J 3 bases, with 7 bases left between them. CDR3 in DNA: TGTGCCAGCAGCTTACAGTGGTCTAATGAAAAACTGTTTTTT. It codes for CASSLQWSNEKLFF.

The chain uses TRBV2 and TRBJ2-3; 7 positions agree with TRBD1. CDR1 SNHLY and CDR2 FYNNEI come from the germline V gene. The CDR3 runs 16 residues. The trim removed 1 base at V and 5 bases at J, leaving 9 bases unmatched. DNA for the CDR3: TGTGCCAGCAGTGAAGAAAGTACAGGGGTGGGAGATACGCAGTATTTT. Protein sequence: CASSEESTGVGDTQYF.

The CDR3 nucleotides read TGCGCCAGCAGTCAATCTACTCCGGGTAGCGGGGAGTACGAGCAGTACTTC. Its protein product is CASSQSTPGSGEYEQYF. The rearrangement uses TRBV23-1 and TRBJ2-7; 8 bases match TRBD2. TRBV23-1 is an ORF; its function is uncertain. V dropped 0 bases and J dropped 4; count of bases not matched to a gene: 11. This CDR3 comprises 17 residues.

The rearrangement links TRBV7-3 to TRBJ2-1, with 7 nucleotides matching TRBD1. Germline V lookup: CDR1 SGHTA, CDR2 FQGTGA. J gave up 7 bases and V 5 bases, and 2 bases lay outside the gene matches. This CDR3 has 12 amino acids. The CDR3 region has the DNA TGTGCCAGCAGCGTGACAGGGAATGAGCAGTTCTTC. Translated: CASSVTGNEQFF.

This sequence joins TRBV4-3 and TRBJ2-3, with D perhaps matching TRBD2 (5 bases). Germline V gene lookup returns CDR1 LGHNA and CDR2 YSLEER. The CDR3 length is 16 residues. Deletions cut 2 bases from V and 0 bases from J, with 12 bases between. The CDR3 region has the DNA TGCGCCAGCAGCCAACAGAGCGGACGGAGCACAGATACGCAGTATTTT. It specifies CASSQQSGRSTDTQYF.

The chain employs TRBV4-3 and TRBJ2-1; 7 positions agree with TRBD1. The germline V gene encodes CDR1 LGHNA and CDR2 YSLEER. J gave up 6 bases and V 5 bases, and 7 bases lay outside the gene matches. The CDR3 is 14 residues long. The CDR3 region has the DNA TGCGCCAGCAGCGCAGGGGGTCAGGGCAATGAGCAGTTCTTC. This gives the protein CASSAGGQGNEQFF.

This sequence joins TRBV18 and TRBJ2-5; the match to TRBD1 covers 8 bases. Trimming took 2 bases from V and 4 from J; bases not matched to a gene: 6. The CDR3 runs to 15 residues. CDR1 is KGHSH, CDR2 LQKENI, per germline. The CDR3 region is CASSPETGARETQYF. Here the CDR3 DNA reads TGTGCCAGCTCACCAGAGACAGGGGCGAGAGAGACCCAGTACTTC.

The genes are TRBV6-5 and TRBJ2-3; the D gene is possibly TRBD1 (6 bases). The germline CDR1 and CDR2 sequences are MNHEY and SVGAGI. The CDR3 length is 13 residues. Trimming took 11 bases from V and 0 from J, leaving 12 bases between them. CDR3 DNA sequence: TGTGCCGTCTCGAGGGGGAGCACAGATACGCAGTATTTT. Its protein product is CAVSRGSTDTQYF.

The chain combines TRBV30 with TRBJ2-7, with 8 positions matching TRBD1. The V gene's germline CDR1 is GTSNPN and CDR2 SVGIG (reference sequence). The CDR3 contains 13 residues. Losses at the gene ends were 4 bases for V and 4 bases for J; bases not matched to a gene: 6. CDR3 bases: TGTGCCTGGACCAGACAGGGGCTTTACGAGCAGTACTTC. Translation gives CAWTRQGLYEQYF.

The V gene is TRBV7-3, the J gene TRBJ1-1; 7 bases match TRBD1. CDR3 size: 14 residues. V lost 3 bases to trimming and J lost 1 base; unmatched junction nucleotides: 2. Germline CDR1 is SGHTA and CDR2 is FQGTGA. The CDR3 loop reads CASSLRDRNTEAFF. CDR3 sequence (DNA): TGTGCCAGCAGCTTGCGGGACAGGAACACTGAAGCTTTCTTT.

The chain is built from TRBV19 and TRBJ1-2; the match to TRBD1 covers 12 bases. V shed 2 bases, J shed 7 bases, and the junction held 2 bases outside the gene matches. Per germline, CDR1 LNHDA and CDR2 SQIVND (reference sequence). CDR3 length equals 14 residues. CDR3 in amino acids: CASSIMGQGAGYTF. In DNA form, the CDR3 reads TGTGCCAGTAGTATAATGGGACAGGGGGCTGGCTACACCTTC.

This chain uses TRBV12-5 with TRBJ2-2; D may be TRBD1 (6 bases). Per the germline V gene, CDR1 is LGHNT and CDR2 is FRNRAP. The CDR3 has 13 residues. The germline V and J ends were trimmed by 5 bases and 6 bases, with 10 bases remaining between them. Written as DNA, the CDR3 is TGTGCTAGTGGTCTACGACAGGCCGGGGAGCTGTTTTTT. Its protein is CASGLRQAGELFF.

The table lists this clone with a count of one. This chain connects TRBV4-2 to TRBJ2-1; tentative D call: TRBD2 (6 bases). Germline V gives CDR1 LGHNA, CDR2 YNFKEQ. Trimming stripped 0 bases from V and 8 bases from J, with 14 bases between. CDR3 length: 15 amino acids. DNA of the CDR3: TGTGCCAGCAGCCAAGAAAAAAGGACTACCGATGAGCAGTTCTTC. Its translation is CASSQEKRTTDEQFF.

This sequence joins TRBV2 and TRBJ1-1; possible D gene TRBD1, 5 bases. Germline V gene lookup returns CDR1 SNHLY and CDR2 FYNNEI. The CDR3 has 13 amino acids. Trimming removed 3 bases from V and 1 base from J, with 6 bases in between. The CDR3 region has the DNA TGTGCCAGCAGTGAGGGGGGGAACACTGAAGCTTTCTTT. Amino acids: CASSEGGNTEAFF.

The chain employs TRBV30 and TRBJ1-5; 9 bases line up with TRBD1. The germline CDR1 and CDR2 sequences are GTSNPN and SVGIG (reference sequence). V was clipped by 3 bases and J by 6 bases; unmatched bases: 3. This CDR3 is 13 amino acids long. As DNA, the CDR3 is TGTGCCTGGAGCACAGGGGGCAGTCAGCCCCAGCATTTT. Translating gives CAWSTGGSQPQHF.

The V and J genes are TRBV29-1 and TRBJ2-6; TRBD1 matches 7 bases. Germline trimming cut 7 bases from V and 2 bases from J; bases unmatched to any gene: 5. The CDR3 is 14 residues long. The germline gives CDR1 SQVTM, CDR2 ANQGSEA. Here the CDR3 reads CSALTGAGANVLTF. DNA of the CDR3: TGCAGCGCCTTAACAGGGGCTGGGGCCAACGTCCTGACTTTC.

This chain connects TRBV25-1 to TRBJ1-4; 7 bases agree with TRBD1. The CDR3 spans 15 residues. Germline-derived CDR1 and CDR2 are MGHDK and SYGVNS. V dropped 3 bases and J dropped 5; count of bases not matched to a gene: 6. The CDR3 region has the DNA TGTGCCAGCAGTGAGACAGGGTCAGGGAATGAAAAACTGTTTTTT. This translates into CASSETGSGNEKLFF.

The rearrangement links TRBV7-2 to TRBJ2-7; 12 bases fit TRBD2. The V and J ends lost 5 bases and 4 bases, in that order; junction bases with no gene match: 6. CDR1 and CDR2 (germline): SGHTA, FQGNSA. CDR3 size: 15 residues. As DNA, the CDR3 is TGTGCCAGCAGCCTTACTAGCGGGGGGAGATACGAGCAGTACTTC. Translated, it gives CASSLTSGGRYEQYF.

This clone was observed once. This chain joins TRBV30 and TRBJ2-3, with a weak D call TRBD1 (6 bases). The CDR3 has 12 amino acids. Trimming removed 5 bases from V and 6 bases from J, with 12 bases in between. Germline CDR1 is GTSNPN and CDR2 is SVGIG (reference sequence). The CDR3 nucleotides read TGTGCCTGGGGATACGACAGGGATACGCAGTATTTT. This translates into CAWGYDRDTQYF.

CDR3 region: CASTRQGWTGELFF. Here the CDR3 DNA reads TGTGCCAGCACCAGACAGGGGTGGACCGGGGAGCTGTTTTTT. The gene calls are TRBV9 and TRBJ2-2; 8 bases line up with TRBD1. The V segment lost 6 bases and the J segment 5 bases; nucleotides outside the gene matches: 6. CDR3 length equals 14 residues. Germline V gene lookup returns CDR1 SGDLS and CDR2 YYNGEE. The complete variable domain, with remaining parts taken from reference TRBV9 and TRBJ2-2, reads DSGVTQTPKHLITATGQRVTLRCSPRSGDLSVYWYQQSLDQGLQFLIQYYNGEERAKGNILERFSAQQFPDLHSELNLSSLELGDSALYFCASTRQGWTGELFFGEGSRLTVL.

The chain recombines TRBV5-4 with TRBJ1-1, with 7 bases lining up with TRBD1. Trimming at V came to 4 bases and at J to 11 bases, leaving 17 bases not matched to a gene. The CDR3 totals 15 residues. Germline assignment: CDR1 SGHNT and CDR2 YYREEE (reference sequence). CDR3 in DNA: TGTGCCAGCAGCCCGGGCCAGACAGGGCCCCAGATGGCTTTCTTT. Its protein product is CASSPGQTGPQMAFF.

This sequence joins TRBV4-3 and TRBJ2-3; 9 nucleotides agree with TRBD2. Germline-derived CDR1 and CDR2 are LGHNA and YSLEER. Trimming took 3 bases from V and 4 from J; bases not matched to a gene: 11. This CDR3 is built from 17 residues. CDR3 coding DNA: TGCGCCAGCAGCCATGATCGGACTAGCGATGCTCCAGATACGCAGTATTTT. Translated: CASSHDRTSDAPDTQYF.

The chain uses TRBV7-3 and TRBJ2-3, with 7 bases aligning to TRBD1. Germline trimming cut 5 bases from V and 1 base from J; bases unmatched to any gene: 3. This CDR3 comprises 14 residues. CDR1 is SGHTA, CDR2 FQGTGA, per germline. The CDR3 loop is CASSLGQGTDTQYF. CDR3 bases: TGTGCCAGCAGCCTAGGACAGGGCACAGATACGCAGTATTTT.